Detailed here is one T cell receptor beta chain. The antigen this receptor binds is unknown. No base qualities exist here, and no much larger clone lies one base off it. This specimen belongs to a study of T cell changes during pregnancy in multiple sclerosis (dated by TCRdb to between 2019 and 2020). In the study overall: The study examined how the T cell repertoire changed over the course of pregnancy in women with multiple sclerosis.

Libraries were built with the immunoSEQ multiplex PCR assay. Held by TCRdb, this immuneACCESS table contains in-frame sequences only and omits some clones. Under half of the omission traces to an unresolved V gene where checked; the cause of the rest is unknown. Across this sample there are 38,000 or so clones, with roughly nine tenths seen only once. The ten largest clonotypes hold under 10% of the sample. According to the germline V gene, CDR1 reads MDHEN and CDR2 reads SYDVKM. Trimmed from V: 7 bases; trimmed from J: 1 base; junction bases lacking a gene match: 8. Reading from cysteine to phenylalanine, the CDR3 counts 16 amino acids. Only the CDR3 DNA stays, 48 bases, in frame from base 1.

The V and J genes are TRBV28 and TRBJ2-3, and 10 junctional nucleotides match TRBD2. The TCR comes from a female donor with multiple sclerosis, enrolled in a pregnancy study. Sequenced material: CD8+ T cells from peripheral blood mononuclear cells, taken before pregnancy. For the CDR3, the sequence is CASTLTGTSGTDTQYF. In nucleotide form, the sequence is TGTGCCAGCACCTTAACCGGGACTAGCGGCACAGATACGCAGTATTTT.